A selection of T cell receptor beta chains follows, all from one sample in a study of blood T cell repertoires in COVID-19. The repertoire was sequenced with immunoSEQ multiplex PCR; TCRdb's copy has only in-frame clones and lacks some. The sample yields more than 300,000 clones, around 88% seen once. The specimen sequenced was peripheral blood. The source is a woman between 50 and 59 years old with acute or convalescent COVID-19. CDR3s include the opening cysteine and the closing phenylalanine or tryptophan. The D gene is left open where the match is weak. Rows give clone size only sometimes, using once, few, many, or a class for an expanded clone.

clone size,V gene,J gene,D gene,CDR3 DNA,CDR3 protein
-,TRBV9,TRBJ2-3,TRBD2,TGTGCCAGCAGCGTAAGTAGCGGGGTTGGAGATACGCAGTATTTT,CASSVSSGVGDTQYF
-,TRBV12-5,TRBJ1-2,-,TGTGCTAGTGCCACAGGGATGAACTATGGCTACACCTTC,CASATGMNYGYTF
once,TRBV7-9,TRBJ1-3,TRBD1,TGTGCCAGCAGCCCCACAGGGGATAACACCATATATTTT,CASSPTGDNTIYF
-,TRBV30,TRBJ2-3,-,TGTGCCTGGAGTGCGGGCGCGGGGAGAAGAGGAGATACGCAGTATTTT,CAWSAGAGRRGDTQYF
-,TRBV7-2,TRBJ1-5,-,TGTGCCTCCTCAGAGCAGGGGCTGTATCAGCCCCAGCATTTT,CASSEQGLYQPQHF
-,TRBV19,TRBJ2-5,TRBD1,TGTGCCAGTAGTATAGGAGGGACAGGAGGAGAGACCCAGTACTTC,CASSIGGTGGETQYF
-,TRBV6-2/TRBV6-3,TRBJ1-2,TRBD1,TGTGCCAGCAGTTACCAAGGGACAGGGGGCTATGGCTACACCTTC,CASSYQGTGGYGYTF
-,TRBV9,TRBJ2-1,TRBD2,TGTGCCAGCAGCCTAGCGGGAGGGGGGTCCTACAATGAGCAGTTCTTC,CASSLAGGGSYNEQFF
-,TRBV5-1,TRBJ2-6,-,TGCGCCAGCAGCTTGGTTTCACAGAGGGCCCCCTCTGGGGCCAACGTCCTGACTTTC,CASSLVSQRAPSGANVLTF
-,TRBV2,TRBJ2-5,-,TGTGCCAGCAGTGCCTCCGGAGAGACCCAGTACTTC,CASSASGETQYF
-,TRBV9,TRBJ1-2,-,TGTGCCAGCAGCCCGCGACAGGCCTTTCCTAACTATGGCTACACCTTC,CASSPRQAFPNYGYTF
-,TRBV28,TRBJ1-1,-,TGTGCCAGCAGTTCAGGGGCCGACAGAGTCGTAATGACTGAAGCTTTCTTT,CASSSGADRVVMTEAFF
-,TRBV3-1/TRBV3-2,TRBJ2-5,TRBD2,TGTGCCAGCAGCCTCAGGACTAGCGGGGGTAAAGAGACCCAGTACTTC,CASSLRTSGGKETQYF
few,TRBV14,TRBJ2-7,TRBD2,TGTGCCAGCAGCCTTTTCGTTGGGACTAGCGTCTCCGAGCAGTACTTC,CASSLFVGTSVSEQYF
-,TRBV19,TRBJ2-1,TRBD1,TGTGCCACTAGGGACAGGCAACACCAACGAAATGAGCAGTTCTTC,CATRDRQHQRNEQFF
-,TRBV11-2,TRBJ1-4,TRBD1,TGTGCCAGCAGCTTCAGGGGGCGCAATGAAAAACTGTTTTTT,CASSFRGRNEKLFF
-,TRBV12-3/TRBV12-4,TRBJ2-3,-,TGTGCCAGCAGTTTAGCCAGTAACACGCAGTATTTT,CASSLASNTQYF
-,TRBV6-2/TRBV6-3,TRBJ2-3,TRBD1,TGTGCCAGCAGTTACTCCGACAGGGCTGATACGCAGTATTTT,CASSYSDRADTQYF
few,TRBV27,TRBJ1-1,-,TGTGCCAGCAGTTTATCAGGGAGAGGCACTGAAGCTTTCTTT,CASSLSGRGTEAFF
-,TRBV6-5,TRBJ1-2,-,TGTGCCAGCAGGGGAAACAGGATAACAAAAGAAGGCTACACCTTC,CASRGNRITKEGYTF
-,TRBV5-5,TRBJ2-7,TRBD2,TGTGCCAGCAGCCATACTAGCGGGAATAGCGAGCAGTACTTC,CASSHTSGNSEQYF
-,TRBV6-2/TRBV6-3,TRBJ2-7,-,TGTGCCAGCAGTTACCCGGTGGGAGACTACTCCTACGAGCAGTACTTC,CASSYPVGDYSYEQYF
-,TRBV7-2,TRBJ2-5,TRBD1,TGTGCCAGCAGCTCCTACGGGACAGCTCCTCAAGAGACCCAGTACTTC,CASSSYGTAPQETQYF
-,TRBV4-2,TRBJ2-1,TRBD2,TGTGCCAGCAGCCAAACTAGCGGGGGGGCCCAATATGAGCAGTTCTTC,CASSQTSGGAQYEQFF
few,TRBV28,TRBJ1-5,TRBD1,TGTGCCAGCAGGAGGGACAGGGGACGCAATCAGCCCCAGCATTTT,CASRRDRGRNQPQHF
-,TRBV29-1,TRBJ2-1,TRBD2,TGCAGCGCTGAGGGACTAGCGGGAGGACTCTCCTACAATGAGCAGTTCTTC,CSAEGLAGGLSYNEQFF